These 26 T cell receptor beta chains were all obtained from the same sample, sequenced in a study of cytomegalovirus exposure and HLA in healthy donors. This PCR relied on a set of 60 Vbeta primers and 13 Jbeta primers. TCRdb keeps only in-frame clones here, not all; method: immunoSEQ multiplex PCR. The data contain approximately 150,000 clones, 75% to 90% of them singletons. Sequenced material: PBMCs. These receptors all stem from a man aged 30 to 45 in good health and CMV-seronegative.

The chain carries TRBV10-3 and TRBJ1-1; a possible D gene is TRBD1 (5 bases). Germline V gene data show CDR1 as ENHRY and CDR2 as SYGVKD. The CDR3 sequence is 15 residues long. V lost 5 bases and J 6 bases, leaving 19 bases between the germline ends. The chain's CDR3 is CAISTPQVAGAEAFF. The CDR3 bases are TGTGCCATCAGTACCCCACAGGTAGCTGGGGCTGAAGCTTTCTTT.

V and J are TRBV7-9 and TRBJ2-7; TRBD1 matches at 8 bases. The V segment lost 5 bases and the J segment 5 bases; nucleotides outside the gene matches: 8. The CDR3 length is 14 residues. Germline V CDR1 and CDR2: SEHNR, FQNEAQ (reference sequence). The CDR3 sequence is CASSPRDRMDEQYF. As DNA, the CDR3 is TGTGCCAGCAGCCCCCGGGACAGGATGGACGAGCAGTACTTC. Filled out from reference TRBV7-9 and TRBJ2-7, the complete variable domain reads DTGVSQNPRHKITKRGQNVTFRCDPISEHNRLYWYRQTLGQGPEFLTYFQNEAQLEKSRLLSDRFSAERPKGSFSTLEIQRTEQGDSAMYLCASSPRDRMDEQYFGPGTRLTVT.

The V call is TRBV10-1, the J call TRBJ2-7; TRBD2 agrees at 9 bases. The J segment lost 3 bases and the V segment lost 5 bases, leaving 2 bases of the junction unmatched. The germline V gene encodes CDR1 WNHNN and CDR2 SYGVQD (reference sequence). The CDR3 length is 13 residues. CDR3 nucleotide sequence: TGCGCCAGCAGTTCACTAGCGGGCTACGAGCAGTACTTC. It is translated as CASSSLAGYEQYF.

This rearrangement joins TRBV4-1 to TRBJ2-2, with D perhaps TRBD1 (5 bases). The CDR3 has 14 amino acids. Germline V gene sequence: CDR1 MGHRA, CDR2 YSYEKL. With 5 bases removed from V and 1 base from J, the gap between germline ends came to 8 bases. The CDR3 DNA reads TGCGCCAGCAGCTCCACAGGGAACACCGGGGAGCTGTTTTTT. It is translated as CASSSTGNTGELFF.

This chain links TRBV6-5 with TRBJ2-5; D might be TRBD2 (6 bases). V was pared by 0 bases and J by 4 bases, with 6 bases between. The CDR3 contains 13 residues. CDR1 MNHEY and CDR2 SVGAGI come from the germline V gene. As DNA, the CDR3 is TGTGCCAGCAGTTACTCGGGAGGAGAGACCCAGTACTTC. Protein: CASSYSGGETQYF.

Comments on this clone: Germline and junction disagree at one end, which may indicate a read error. The genes are TRBV19 and TRBJ2-5; TRBD2 aligns across 9 bases. Germline V gene lookup returns CDR1 LNHDA and CDR2 SQIVND (reference sequence). The CDR3 contains 17 residues. The CDR3 is CASAHLVAGDPQGTQYF. The CDR3 DNA sequence: TGTGCCAGTGCCCATCTAGTAGCGGGGGACCCACAAGGGACCCAGTACTTC.

The rearrangement joins TRBV5-1 to TRBJ1-1; D not resolved. Germline V lookup: CDR1 SGHRS, CDR2 YFSETQ. V gave up 0 bases and J gave up 2 bases, with 20 bases separating them. The length of the CDR3 is 18 residues. In DNA form, the CDR3 reads TGCGCCAGCAGCTTGGGAAGGGTTCCGCGGGGTATTAACACTGAAGCTTTCTTT. Amino acid sequence: CASSLGRVPRGINTEAFF.

This clone has just a few counts. The chain is built from TRBV4-2 and TRBJ1-1; D is ambiguous. Germline values: CDR1 LGHNA, CDR2 YNFKEQ. CDR3 length: 12 amino acids. V lost 0 bases and J lost 6, with 5 bases in between. CDR3 sequence (DNA): TGTGCCAGCAGCCAAGACAGGTCTGAAGCTTTCTTT. Translation gives CASSQDRSEAFF.

The gene calls are TRBV27 and TRBJ1-2; 9 bases are shared with TRBD1. The CDR3 sequence is 14 residues long. The germline CDR1 and CDR2 sequences are MNHEY and SMNVEV (reference sequence). The V segment lost 6 bases and the J segment 4 bases; nucleotides outside the gene matches: 6. The CDR3 DNA reads as TGTGCCAGCAGCACAGGGGGCGCAGGCTATGGCTACACCTTC. Its translation is CASSTGGAGYGYTF.

The chain carries TRBV15 and TRBJ1-1; D gene ambiguous. V shed 5 bases and J shed 8 bases, with 18 bases lying between them. Germline V gives CDR1 LNHNV, CDR2 YYDKDF (reference sequence). The CDR3 runs to 14 residues. The CDR3: CATSVRSLSREAFF. The CDR3, as DNA: TGTGCCACCAGCGTGAGGTCCCTTTCCCGCGAAGCTTTCTTT.

The chain has TRBV10-3 and TRBJ2-1, with TRBD2 identical over 11 bases. Germline CDR1 ENHRY, CDR2 SYGVKD. V trimming: 9 bases; J trimming: 4 bases; junction bases outside the gene matches: 8. The CDR3 sequence is 15 residues long. CDR3 sequence: CAICEGTSGYNEQFF. In nucleotides, the CDR3 is TGTGCCATATGCGAAGGGACTAGCGGATACAATGAGCAGTTCTTC.

This clone was counted a single time. The chain has TRBV28 and TRBJ1-1; TRBD1 matches 9 bases. In germline, CDR1 is MDHEN, CDR2 SYDVKM. The CDR3 covers 14 residues. Trimming removed 5 bases from V and 0 bases from J; junction bases left unmatched: 1. The CDR3 here is CASSRTGVNTEAFF. CDR3 DNA: TGTGCCAGCAGTCGGACAGGGGTGAACACTGAAGCTTTCTTT.

This clone was seen only a few times. The chain carries TRBV6-5 and TRBJ2-2, with D possibly being TRBD2 (6 bases). From germline, CDR1 is MNHEY and CDR2 SVGAGI. V was trimmed by 6 bases and J by 7 bases, leaving 18 bases between them. The CDR3 contains 15 residues. Written as DNA, the CDR3 is TGTGCCAGCAGCCGTCTACTAGCAAATAGCGGGGAGCTGTTTTTT. It yields the protein CASSRLLANSGELFF.

The J gene is TRBJ2-7, the V gene TRBV2, with D maybe TRBD1 (5 bases). CDR3 length: 14 residues. V was trimmed by 5 bases and J by 1 base, leaving 12 bases between them. The germline V gene has CDR1 SNHLY and CDR2 FYNNEI. The CDR3 loop is CASSRVGESYEQYF. The CDR3 DNA follows: TGTGCCAGCAGTAGGGTAGGGGAATCCTACGAGCAGTACTTC. Complete variable domain (other parts from reference TRBV2 and TRBJ2-7): EPEVTQTPSHQVTQMGQEVILRCVPISNHLYFYWYRQILGQKVEFLVSFYNNEISEKSEIFDDQFSVERPDGSNFTLKIRSTKLEDSAMYFCASSRVGESYEQYFGPGTRLTVT.

The chain joins TRBV28 to TRBJ2-7; TRBD2 might be the D (5 bases). The germline V gene has CDR1 MDHEN and CDR2 SYDVKM. This CDR3 comprises 13 residues. V shed 5 bases and J shed 6 bases, with 14 bases lying between them. The CDR3 here is CASSLPWGVEQYF. The CDR3 region has the DNA TGTGCCAGCAGTCTCCCATGGGGAGTCGAGCAGTACTTC. Combining the CDR3 with reference TRBV28 and TRBJ2-7 gives the whole variable domain DVKVTQSSRYLVKRTGEKVFLECVQDMDHENMFWYRQDPGLGLRLIYFSYDVKMKEKGDIPEGYSVSREKKERFSLILESASTNQTSMYLCASSLPWGVEQYFGPGTRLTVT.

The chain couples TRBV7-2 to TRBJ1-4, with 7 nucleotides matching TRBD1. The CDR3 contains 16 residues. After removal of 4 bases from V and 4 bases from J, the junction contained 9 bases not matched to a gene. Germline V gene sequence: CDR1 SGHTA, CDR2 FQGNSA. The CDR3 sequence is CASSSPLRGLNEKLFF. The CDR3 nucleotides read TGTGCCAGCAGCTCCCCTTTGAGGGGGCTTAATGAAAAACTGTTTTTT.

The chain has TRBV7-6 and TRBJ2-7; D is perhaps TRBD2 (8 bases). In germline, CDR1 is SGHVS, CDR2 FNYEAQ. The V and J ends lost 5 bases and 2 bases respectively, with 16 bases between them. There are 15 residues in the CDR3. Here the CDR3 reads CASSPGGTAPYEQYF. The DNA for the CDR3 is TGTGCCAGCAGCCCGGGGGGGACAGCTCCCTACGAGCAGTACTTC.

This clone was observed a handful of times. The rearrangement joins TRBV7-9 to TRBJ1-1, with TRBD1 matching over 8 bases. V dropped 3 bases and J dropped 5; count of bases not matched to a gene: 8. Germline values: CDR1 SEHNR, CDR2 FQNEAQ (reference sequence). The CDR3 covers 15 residues. CDR3 DNA sequence: TGTGCCAGCAGCTTGAGGACAGGGCGGGATACTGAAGCTTTCTTT. This codes for CASSLRTGRDTEAFF.

The rearrangement links TRBV19 to TRBJ1-5; D not resolved. Germline V gene sequence: CDR1 LNHDA, CDR2 SQIVND (reference sequence). This CDR3 contains 15 residues. V was trimmed by 2 bases and J by 1 base, leaving 9 bases between them. The CDR3 DNA reads TGTGCCAGTAGTATACCAACAGTAAGCAATCAGCCCCAGCATTTT. Translation gives CASSIPTVSNQPQHF.

This CDR3 is CASVPTTGQAYTF. The CDR3 bases are TGTGCCAGTGTCCCCACAACCGGACAGGCGTACACCTTC. The chain is built from TRBV19 and TRBJ1-2; 7 positions match TRBD1. This CDR3 has 13 amino acids. Losses at the gene ends were 8 bases for V and 11 bases for J; bases not matched to a gene: 14. Germline V CDR1 and CDR2: LNHDA, SQIVND (reference sequence).

The CDR3 sequence: CSLEDGDTEAFF. CDR3 DNA sequence: TGCAGCTTGGAGGACGGGGACACTGAAGCTTTCTTT. The rearrangement links TRBV29-1 to TRBJ1-1; D unclear. Germline lookup yields CDR1 SQVTM and CDR2 ANQGSEA. V was trimmed by 8 bases and J by 3 bases, leaving 13 bases between them. The CDR3 runs to 12 residues.

This chain joins TRBV28 and TRBJ2-7; D ambiguous. Looked up from germline, CDR1 is MDHEN and CDR2 is SYDVKM. The CDR3 sequence is 13 residues long. V gave up 10 bases and J gave up 4 bases, with 17 bases separating them. The CDR3 region has the DNA TGTGCCACTCGACATCCAGGTCCGTACGAGCAGTACTTC. Protein sequence: CATRHPGPYEQYF.

The rearrangement joins TRBV29-1 to TRBJ2-7, with D perhaps TRBD2 (6 bases). With 4 bases removed from V and 0 bases from J, the gap between germline ends came to 16 bases. CDR1 is SQVTM, CDR2 ANQGSEA, per germline. This CDR3 contains 15 residues. DNA for the CDR3: TGCAGCGTTGTGTTTGAGGAGGGGAGCTCCTACGAGCAGTACTTC. Translation: CSVVFEEGSSYEQYF.

The chain joins TRBV5-1 to TRBJ2-1, with TRBD2 as a possible D gene (5 bases). The CDR3 loop spans 18 amino acids. Germline lookup yields CDR1 SGHRS and CDR2 YFSETQ. Trimming took 3 bases from V and 0 from J, leaving 19 bases between them. Here the CDR3 DNA reads TGCGCCAGCAGCTCCACTTACCTAAGCGGAAGCTCCTACAATGAGCAGTTCTTC. Translation gives CASSSTYLSGSSYNEQFF.

In nucleotides, the CDR3 is TGCGCCAGCAGCTTGGCCGAGTTCCGTCGCGCTAACTATGGCTACACCTTC. Residues: CASSLAEFRRANYGYTF. This chain uses TRBV5-1 with TRBJ1-2; D not resolved. CDR1 is SGHRS, CDR2 YFSETQ, per germline. This CDR3 has 17 residues. V lost 0 bases, J lost 0 bases, and 15 bases lay in between.

This chain joins TRBV15 and TRBJ2-1, with D maybe TRBD2 (6 bases). CDR3 length equals 13 residues. In germline, CDR1 is LNHNV, CDR2 YYDKDF (reference sequence). V dropped 5 bases and J dropped 8 bases, with 13 bases sitting between them. The CDR3 region has the DNA TGTGCCACCAGCTTCCGGAGGGCCGATGAGCAGTTCTTC. It encodes CATSFRRADEQFF.